This entry lists 25 T cell receptor beta chains sequenced from one sample in a study of blood T cell repertoires in COVID-19. The data were produced by immunoSEQ multiplex PCR, yet TCRdb's version contains in-frame clones alone and is incomplete. The sample has around 130,000 clones, 86% seen once. The sequencing input was PBMCs or T cells enriched from blood (not recorded which). These receptors all stem from a woman in her forties or fifties who had recovered from COVID-19.

V is TRBV3-1 (or the pseudogene TRBV3-2) and J is TRBJ2-1; 11 positions agree with TRBD2. CDR3 length: 18 amino acids. J lost 9 bases, V lost 4 bases, and 17 bases had no gene match. Germline V CDR1 and CDR2: LGHDT, YNNKEL (reference sequence). CDR3 sequence: CASSPLAGAPPGESEQFF. In DNA form, the CDR3 reads TGTGCCAGCAGCCCACTAGCGGGGGCTCCCCCGGGGGAGAGTGAGCAGTTCTTC.

This sequence joins TRBV2 and TRBJ2-3; possibly TRBD2 for D (5 bases). Trimming removed 4 bases at V and 6 bases at J, with 11 bases between. The CDR3 covers 13 residues. Germline values: CDR1 SNHLY, CDR2 FYNNEI. The CDR3 coding sequence is TGTGCCAGCAGTGTGGGAGTCTGGGATACGCAGTATTTT. As protein: CASSVGVWDTQYF.

This clone was observed once. The gene calls are TRBV11-1 and TRBJ1-6; 7 bases fit TRBD1. V shed 1 base and J 9 bases; nucleotides not matched to a gene: 3. The CDR3 has 14 amino acids. Germline values: CDR1 SGHAT, CDR2 FQDESV (reference sequence). The CDR3 loop reads CASSLGQGRSPLHF. The CDR3 coding sequence is TGTGCCAGCAGCTTAGGACAGGGCCGTTCACCCCTCCACTTT.

This rearrangement joins TRBV5-4 to TRBJ1-6; D not certain. Per germline, CDR1 SGHNT and CDR2 YYREEE (reference sequence). Trimming pared 2 bases from V and 5 bases from J, leaving 8 bases between. The CDR3 is 14 residues long. The CDR3 DNA sequence: TGTGCCAGCAGCTTACGGGGTGATAATTCACCCCTCCACTTT. Protein product: CASSLRGDNSPLHF.

The chain links TRBV21-1 to TRBJ2-7; the DNA was not used to check the table's D call, TRBD2. TRBV21-1 is a pseudogene. CDR3 length: 12 residues. CDR3 loop: CANRLISYEQYF. CDR3 in DNA: TGTGCCAACAGACTGATATCCTACGAGCAGTACTTC.

This chain links TRBV3-1 (or the pseudogene TRBV3-2) with TRBJ1-2; D gene unclear. Germline V gene sequence: CDR1 LGHDT, CDR2 YNNKEL (reference sequence). The length of the CDR3 is 13 residues. V shed 1 base and J shed 8 bases, with 11 bases lying between them. The CDR3 DNA follows: TGTGCCAGCAGCCAAGGGCTGGAGGCGGGCTACACCTTC. Its protein product is CASSQGLEAGYTF.

The rearrangement links TRBV3-1 (or the pseudogene TRBV3-2) to TRBJ2-1; D gene ambiguous. Germline V lookup: CDR1 LGHDT, CDR2 YNNKEL (reference sequence). CDR3 size: 11 residues. V was shortened by 5 bases and J by 8 bases, with 7 bases between the two germline ends. This chain's CDR3 is CASSSNYEQFF. DNA for the CDR3: TGTGCCAGCAGCTCAAACTATGAGCAGTTCTTC.

V and J are TRBV7-2 and TRBJ1-5; D uncertain. V was cut by 1 base and J by 5 bases, with 6 bases left in between. Germline V gene sequence: CDR1 SGHTA, CDR2 FQGNSA. The CDR3 spans 13 residues. CDR3 nucleotides: TGTGCCAGCAGCTTAGAACGGGATCAGCCCCAGCATTTT. Its protein is CASSLERDQPQHF.

This clone occurred once. CDR3 amino acids: CATSRDRDRVYAFF. In DNA, the CDR3 is TGTGCCACCAGCAGAGATCGGGACAGGGTCTACGCTTTCTTT. This sequence joins TRBV15 and TRBJ1-1, with 9 bases lining up with TRBD1. CDR1 LNHNV and CDR2 YYDKDF come from the germline V gene (reference sequence). V lost 0 bases to trimming and J lost 11 bases; unmatched junction nucleotides: 7. This CDR3 is 14 amino acids long.

V usage is TRBV6-5 and J usage is TRBJ2-5; 9 positions agree with TRBD1. The V segment lost 6 bases and the J segment 5 bases; nucleotides outside the gene matches: 7. The CDR3 is 14 amino acids. Germline CDR1 and CDR2: MNHEY and SVGAGI. CDR3 nucleotides: TGTGCCAGCAGCCCCGGGACAGGGTTGGAGACCCAGTACTTC. This encodes CASSPGTGLETQYF.

This chain uses TRBV19 with TRBJ2-2; no clear D. The CDR3 runs to 13 residues. With 4 bases removed from V and 8 bases from J, the gap between germline ends came to 11 bases. Germline V gene lookup returns CDR1 LNHDA and CDR2 SQIVND (reference sequence). Here the CDR3 reads CASSTPVLGELFF. The CDR3 coding sequence is TGTGCCAGTAGTACCCCGGTTCTTGGGGAGCTGTTTTTT.

The chain couples TRBV7-9 to TRBJ2-7, with 8 bases aligning to TRBD2. Germline V CDR1 and CDR2: SEHNR, FQNEAQ (reference sequence). V lost 6 bases, J lost 5 bases, and 9 bases stayed unmatched. CDR3 size: 14 residues. This CDR3 reads CASSTGGFDDEQYF. The CDR3 region has the DNA TGTGCCAGCAGTACGGGGGGGTTCGACGACGAGCAGTACTTC.

This clone was seen more than once but under ten times. The chain has TRBV7-9 and TRBJ1-5; 8 bases agree with TRBD1. CDR1 is SEHNR and CDR2 is FQNEAQ in the germline V gene (reference sequence). The CDR3 is made up of 16 amino acids. J was trimmed by 1 base and V by 1 base; bases with no gene match: 3. DNA for the CDR3: TGTGCCAGCAGCTTAGAAGGACAGGGAAGCAATCAGCCCCAGCATTTT. Residues: CASSLEGQGSNQPQHF.

The V call is TRBV5-1, the J call TRBJ2-5, with TRBD1 identical over 11 bases. CDR3 size: 16 residues. The V segment lost 0 bases and the J segment 4 bases; nucleotides outside the gene matches: 5. The germline V gene encodes CDR1 SGHRS and CDR2 YFSETQ. The CDR3 spells CASSLEGQGARETQYF. CDR3 DNA sequence: TGCGCCAGCAGCTTGGAAGGACAGGGGGCACGAGAGACCCAGTACTTC.

The chain combines TRBV3-1 (or the pseudogene TRBV3-2) with TRBJ2-3; 11 bases are shared with TRBD1. Germline CDR1 LGHDT, CDR2 YNNKEL (reference sequence). CDR3 length: 15 amino acids. V lost 6 bases to trimming and J lost 5 bases; unmatched junction nucleotides: 7. This chain's CDR3 is CASSPGQGARDTQYF. The CDR3 DNA follows: TGTGCCAGCAGTCCTGGACAGGGGGCCAGAGATACGCAGTATTTT.

The rearrangement links TRBV27 to TRBJ1-2; 7 bases are shared with TRBD1. CDR3 size: 14 residues. J lost 4 bases, V lost 4 bases, and 6 bases had no gene match. Germline V lookup: CDR1 MNHEY, CDR2 SMNVEV (reference sequence). The CDR3 coding sequence is TGTGCCAGCAGTTCCGGGGACAGATCCTATGGCTACACCTTC. This translates into CASSSGDRSYGYTF.

This clone was seen a single time. The chain recombines TRBV21-1 with TRBJ2-6; the table names TRBD2, a call not compared with the DNA. TRBV21-1 is noted as a pseudogene. The CDR3 spans 18 residues. DNA for the CDR3: TGTGCCAGCAGCTCAAGCTTGGGGGGAGCCTCTGGGGCCAACGTCCTGACTTTC. As protein: CASSSSLGGASGANVLTF.

The chain combines TRBV29-1 with TRBJ2-5, with 10 bases fitting TRBD2. The CDR3 is made up of 15 amino acids. Per germline, CDR1 SQVTM and CDR2 ANQGSEA. The J segment lost 2 bases and the V segment lost 3 bases, leaving 6 bases of the junction unmatched. CDR3 amino acids: CSVESGGAFQETQYF. CDR3 bases: TGCAGCGTTGAGAGCGGGGGGGCCTTTCAAGAGACCCAGTACTTC.

The V call is TRBV20-1, the J call TRBJ1-1; maybe TRBD1 (5 bases). Deletions cut 3 bases from V and 1 base from J, with 21 bases between. Per germline, CDR1 DFQATT and CDR2 SNEGSKA (reference sequence). This CDR3 has 17 residues. CDR3 DNA sequence: TGCAGTGCTAGTAAGTACAGGACCGGGGGGACGAACACTGAAGCTTTCTTT. It encodes CSASKYRTGGTNTEAFF.

Written as DNA, the CDR3 is TGTGCCAGCAGATTCGACCGAGCGGGACTAACCGAGCAGTACTTC. Residues: CASRFDRAGLTEQYF. The chain has TRBV11-3 and TRBJ2-7, with 7 positions matching TRBD2. The V segment lost 6 bases and the J segment 6 bases; nucleotides outside the gene matches: 14. Germline loops: CDR1 SGHNT, CDR2 YENEEA. This CDR3 contains 15 residues.

This clone was counted only a few times. V gene TRBV13 combines with J gene TRBJ2-3; D gene ambiguous. Trimming stripped 0 bases from V and 0 bases from J, with 4 bases between. Germline V gene data show CDR1 as PRHDT and CDR2 as FYEKMQ (reference sequence). The CDR3 spans 14 residues. The CDR3 reads CASSLGRSTDTQYF. CDR3 nucleotide sequence: TGTGCCAGCAGCTTAGGACGGAGCACAGATACGCAGTATTTT.

This chain connects TRBV4-1 to TRBJ1-1; 10 positions match TRBD1. The CDR3 spans 17 residues. V was pared by 0 bases and J by 0 bases, with 4 bases of the junction left unmatched. The germline V gene has CDR1 MGHRA and CDR2 YSYEKL. The CDR3 DNA follows: TGCGCCAGCAGCCAAGATCAGGGACAGGGGATGAACACTGAAGCTTTCTTT. Translating it yields CASSQDQGQGMNTEAFF.

The J gene is TRBJ2-1, the V gene TRBV20-1, with 7 bases that match TRBD2. CDR1 is DFQATT and CDR2 is SNEGSKA in the germline V gene (reference sequence). Germline trimming cut 3 bases from V and 5 bases from J; bases unmatched to any gene: 4. The CDR3 extends over 13 amino acids. The CDR3 bases are TGCAGTGCTAGTAGCGGGCCGAACAATGAGCAGTTCTTC. Protein sequence: CSASSGPNNEQFF.

The rearrangement joins TRBV10-1 to TRBJ2-3; a possible D gene is TRBD2 (6 bases). CDR1 WNHNN and CDR2 SYGVQD come from the germline V gene (reference sequence). The V end was cut by 6 bases, the J end by 2 bases, with 12 bases between. CDR3 length: 14 residues. CDR3 loop: CASSDGGTTDTQYF. The DNA for the CDR3 is TGCGCCAGCAGCGACGGGGGAACCACAGATACGCAGTATTTT.

The chain has TRBV9 and TRBJ2-7, with D possibly matching TRBD2 (6 bases). Germline V gene lookup returns CDR1 SGDLS and CDR2 YYNGEE. With 3 bases removed from V and 3 bases from J, the gap between germline ends came to 13 bases. This CDR3 comprises 14 residues. CDR3 nucleotide sequence: TGTGCCAGCAGCGCTTCCGGGACTTACTACGAGCAGTACTTC. Its translation is CASSASGTYYEQYF.